Listed here are 6 T cell receptor beta chains from one sample, sequenced in a study of blood T cell repertoires in COVID-19. Here immunoSEQ multiplex PCR was the method, and the copy in TCRdb shows in-frame clones only, minus some. The sample lists 100,000 to 150,000 clones; around four fifths were seen once. The sequenced sample consisted of peripheral blood. Receptor source: a human donor in a cohort sampled during active COVID-19.

The gene calls are TRBV7-2 and TRBJ2-7, with TRBD2 matching 7 bases. Germline V gene sequence: CDR1 SGHTA, CDR2 FQGNSA. The CDR3 totals 15 residues. With V trimmed by 1 base and J by 4 bases, 7 bases remained unmatched. The CDR3 sequence: CASSLGLGRGYEQYF. The CDR3, as DNA: TGTGCCAGCAGCTTAGGCCTGGGGCGGGGGTACGAGCAGTACTTC.

This clone has just one count. The chain is built from TRBV27 and TRBJ2-1; D is perhaps TRBD1 (5 bases). In germline, CDR1 is MNHEY, CDR2 SMNVEV (reference sequence). V lost 2 bases and J 0 bases, leaving 11 bases between the germline ends. The CDR3 is 16 residues long. The CDR3 sequence is CASSLRGRGSYNEQFF. Here the CDR3 DNA reads TGTGCCAGCAGTTTAAGAGGAAGGGGCTCCTACAATGAGCAGTTCTTC.

This clone occurred once. The chain combines TRBV4-1 with TRBJ2-7; 8 nucleotides agree with TRBD2. The V and J ends lost 3 bases and 5 bases, in that order; junction bases with no gene match: 9. The CDR3 extends over 15 amino acids. Germline CDR1 reads MGHRA; CDR2 reads YSYEKL. CDR3 sequence (DNA): TGCGCCAGCAGCCACCCGGGACTAGTCCCTCACGAGCAGTACTTC. Its translation is CASSHPGLVPHEQYF.

The rearrangement joins TRBV19 to TRBJ1-2; 7 bases agree with TRBD1. This CDR3 spans 13 amino acids. In germline, CDR1 is LNHDA, CDR2 SQIVND (reference sequence). The V segment lost 4 bases and the J segment 5 bases; nucleotides outside the gene matches: 4. The DNA for the CDR3 is TGTGCCAGTAGTACGACAGGGTTTTATGGCTACACCTTC. Its translation: CASSTTGFYGYTF.

V is TRBV12-3 or TRBV12-4 and J is TRBJ1-4; D call uncertain. The CDR3 totals 12 residues. The ends were cut back, 3 bases at V and 5 bases at J, with 4 bases in the middle. The CDR3: CASSFRNEKLFF. CDR3 DNA sequence: TGTGCCAGCAGTTTCAGGAATGAAAAACTGTTTTTT.

The chain couples TRBV7-2 to TRBJ2-7, with 10 nucleotides matching TRBD2. The CDR3 totals 15 residues. Germline CDR1 reads SGHTA; CDR2 reads FQGNSA. The V gene end was trimmed by 1 base and the J gene end by 3 bases; junction bases not matched to a gene: 3. CDR3 in amino acids: CASSLDGTSVYEQYF. The CDR3 coding sequence is TGTGCCAGCAGCTTAGATGGGACTAGCGTCTACGAGCAGTACTTC.